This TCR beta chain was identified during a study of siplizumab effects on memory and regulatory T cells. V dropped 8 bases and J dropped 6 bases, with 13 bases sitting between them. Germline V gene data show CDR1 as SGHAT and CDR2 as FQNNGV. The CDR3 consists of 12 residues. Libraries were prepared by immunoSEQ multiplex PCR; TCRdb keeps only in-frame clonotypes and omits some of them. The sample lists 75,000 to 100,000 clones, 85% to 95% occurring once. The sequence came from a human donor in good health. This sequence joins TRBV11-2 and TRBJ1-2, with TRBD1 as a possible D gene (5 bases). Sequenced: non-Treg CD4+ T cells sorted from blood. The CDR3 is CASGPLGDGYTF. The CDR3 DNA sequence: TGTGCCAGCGGCCCTCTGGGGGATGGCTACACCTTC.